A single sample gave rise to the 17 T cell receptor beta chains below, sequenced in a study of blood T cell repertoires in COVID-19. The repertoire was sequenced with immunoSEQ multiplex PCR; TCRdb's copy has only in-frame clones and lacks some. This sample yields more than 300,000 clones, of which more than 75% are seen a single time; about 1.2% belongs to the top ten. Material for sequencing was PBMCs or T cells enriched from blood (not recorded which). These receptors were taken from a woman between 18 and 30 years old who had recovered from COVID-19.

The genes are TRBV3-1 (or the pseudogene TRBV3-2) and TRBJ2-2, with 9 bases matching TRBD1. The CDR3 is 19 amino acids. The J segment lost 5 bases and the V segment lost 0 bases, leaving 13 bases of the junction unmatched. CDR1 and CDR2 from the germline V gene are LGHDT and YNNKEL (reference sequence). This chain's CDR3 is CASSQESGYRGRATGELFF. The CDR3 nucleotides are TGTGCCAGCAGCCAAGAGTCAGGGTACAGGGGGCGAGCGACCGGGGAGCTGTTTTTT.

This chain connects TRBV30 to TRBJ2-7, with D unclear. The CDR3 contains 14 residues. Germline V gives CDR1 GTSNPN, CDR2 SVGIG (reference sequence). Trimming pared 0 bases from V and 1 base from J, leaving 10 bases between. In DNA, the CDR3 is TGTGCCTGGAGTGTAAATCACATTTCCTACGAGCAGTACTTC. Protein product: CAWSVNHISYEQYF.

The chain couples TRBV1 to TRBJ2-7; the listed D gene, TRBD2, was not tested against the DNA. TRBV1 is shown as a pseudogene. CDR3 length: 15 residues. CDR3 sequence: CTSSFTSGDRYEQYF. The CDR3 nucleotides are TGCACCAGCAGCTTCACTAGCGGGGACCGCTACGAGCAGTACTTC.

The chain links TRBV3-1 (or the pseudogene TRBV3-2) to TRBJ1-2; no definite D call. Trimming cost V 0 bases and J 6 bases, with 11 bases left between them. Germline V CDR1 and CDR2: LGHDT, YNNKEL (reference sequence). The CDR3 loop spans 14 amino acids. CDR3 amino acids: CASSQEYGTDGYTF. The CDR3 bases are TGTGCCAGCAGCCAAGAGTATGGAACAGATGGCTACACCTTC.

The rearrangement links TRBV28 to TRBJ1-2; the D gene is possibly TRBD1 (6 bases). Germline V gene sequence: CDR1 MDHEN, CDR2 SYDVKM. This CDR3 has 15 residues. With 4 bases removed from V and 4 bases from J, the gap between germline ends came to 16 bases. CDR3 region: CASSSPRRGTYGYTF. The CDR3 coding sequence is TGTGCCAGCAGTTCCCCACGCAGGGGTACCTATGGCTACACCTTC.

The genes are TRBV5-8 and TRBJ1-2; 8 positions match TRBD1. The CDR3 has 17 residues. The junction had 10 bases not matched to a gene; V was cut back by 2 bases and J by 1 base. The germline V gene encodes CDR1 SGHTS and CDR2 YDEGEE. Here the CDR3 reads CASSLRQGRKVNYGYTF. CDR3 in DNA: TGTGCCAGCAGCTTACGACAGGGGCGGAAAGTTAACTATGGCTACACCTTC.

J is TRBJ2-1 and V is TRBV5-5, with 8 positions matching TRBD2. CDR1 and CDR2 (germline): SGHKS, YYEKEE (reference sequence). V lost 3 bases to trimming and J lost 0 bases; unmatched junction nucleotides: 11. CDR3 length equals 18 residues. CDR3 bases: TGTGCCAGCAGCTCTCTAAGAGCGGGGGACCGCTCCTACAATGAGCAGTTCTTC. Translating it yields CASSSLRAGDRSYNEQFF.

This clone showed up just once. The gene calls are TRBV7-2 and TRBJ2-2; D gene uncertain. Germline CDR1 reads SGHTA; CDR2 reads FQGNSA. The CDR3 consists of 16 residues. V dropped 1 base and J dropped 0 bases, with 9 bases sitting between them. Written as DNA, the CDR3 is TGTGCCAGCAGCTTAGGGAGTCGCCCGAACACCGGGGAGCTGTTTTTT. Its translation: CASSLGSRPNTGELFF.

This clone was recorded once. This CDR3 is CASSMDRVSTEAFF. DNA of the CDR3: TGTGCCAGTAGTATGGACAGGGTGAGCACTGAAGCTTTCTTT. The V gene is TRBV19, the J gene TRBJ1-1, with 8 bases lining up with TRBD1. Germline V gives CDR1 LNHDA, CDR2 SQIVND (reference sequence). CDR3 length: 14 amino acids. With V trimmed by 3 bases and J by 4 bases, 4 bases remained unmatched.

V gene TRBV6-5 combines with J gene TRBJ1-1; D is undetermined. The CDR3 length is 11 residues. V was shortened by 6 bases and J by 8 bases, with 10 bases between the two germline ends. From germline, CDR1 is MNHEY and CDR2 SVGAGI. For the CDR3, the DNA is TGTGCCAGCAGCAGAATTTACGAAGCTTTCTTT. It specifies CASSRIYEAFF.

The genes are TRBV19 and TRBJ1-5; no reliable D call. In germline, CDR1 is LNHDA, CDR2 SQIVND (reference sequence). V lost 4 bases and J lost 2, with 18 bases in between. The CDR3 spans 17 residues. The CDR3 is CASSTLSGVEGNQPQHF. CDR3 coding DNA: TGTGCCAGTAGTACCCTCTCCGGGGTGGAGGGCAATCAGCCCCAGCATTTT.

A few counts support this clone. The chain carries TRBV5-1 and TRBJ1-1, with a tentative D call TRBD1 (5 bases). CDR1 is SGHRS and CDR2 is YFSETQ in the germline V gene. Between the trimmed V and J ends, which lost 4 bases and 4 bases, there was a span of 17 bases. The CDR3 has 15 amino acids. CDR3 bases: TGCGCCAGCAGCCCAGGGACGGGACTTGGCACTGAAGCTTTCTTT. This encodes CASSPGTGLGTEAFF.

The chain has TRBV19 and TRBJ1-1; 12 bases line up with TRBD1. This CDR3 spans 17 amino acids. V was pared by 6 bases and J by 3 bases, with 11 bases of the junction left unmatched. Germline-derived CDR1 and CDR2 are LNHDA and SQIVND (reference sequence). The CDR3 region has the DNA TGTGCCAGTAGAAATCGGGGACAGGGGGCGAAGTACACTGAAGCTTTCTTT. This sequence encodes CASRNRGQGAKYTEAFF.

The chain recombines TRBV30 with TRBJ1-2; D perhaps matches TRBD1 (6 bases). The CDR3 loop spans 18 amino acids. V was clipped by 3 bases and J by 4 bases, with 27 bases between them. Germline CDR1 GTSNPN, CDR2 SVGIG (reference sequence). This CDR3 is CAWSAQGIKGVVPYGYTF. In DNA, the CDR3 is TGTGCCTGGAGCGCACAGGGAATCAAGGGTGTCGTCCCCTATGGCTACACCTTC.

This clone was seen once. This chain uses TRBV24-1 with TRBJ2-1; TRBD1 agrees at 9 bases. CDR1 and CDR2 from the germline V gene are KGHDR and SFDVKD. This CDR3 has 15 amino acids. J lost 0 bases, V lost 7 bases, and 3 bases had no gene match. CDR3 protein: CATRETGGSYNEQFF. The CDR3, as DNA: TGTGCCACCAGGGAGACAGGGGGCTCCTACAATGAGCAGTTCTTC.

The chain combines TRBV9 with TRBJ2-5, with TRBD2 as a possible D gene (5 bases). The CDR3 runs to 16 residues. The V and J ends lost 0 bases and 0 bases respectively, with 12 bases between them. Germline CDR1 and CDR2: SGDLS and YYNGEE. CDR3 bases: TGTGCCAGCAGCGTAGGAAGCGGCGGGTACCAAGAGACCCAGTACTTC. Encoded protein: CASSVGSGGYQETQYF.

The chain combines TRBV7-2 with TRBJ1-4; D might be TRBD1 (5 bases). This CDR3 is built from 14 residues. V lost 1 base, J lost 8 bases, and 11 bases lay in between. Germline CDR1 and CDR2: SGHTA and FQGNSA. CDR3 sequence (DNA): TGTGCCAGCAGCTTAGACAGGTTTGAAGAAAAACTGTTTTTT. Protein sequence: CASSLDRFEEKLFF.